This T cell receptor beta chain was obtained from a study of blood T cell repertoires in COVID-19. Study in general: Acute and convalescent COVID-19 samples came from the United States, Italy and Spain.

In the original processing: How many nucleated cells were present was estimated from reference gene primer amplification. Sequenced by immunoSEQ multiplex PCR; TCRdb stores in-frame clones only, minus some. That table supplies the V and J calls and clone size; D and trimming were determined from the DNA. The top ten hold about 1.5% of the sample, which has about 140,000 clones, 85% to 90% seen once. Germline lookup yields CDR1 SGHTA and CDR2 FQGNSA. The CDR3 covers 14 residues. V was clipped by 4 bases and J by 0 bases, with 9 bases between them. The V and J genes are TRBV7-2 and TRBJ2-5; D may be TRBD2 (5 bases). The TCR comes from a woman aged 55-70 years with acute or convalescent COVID-19. Material: peripheral blood. DNA for the CDR3: TGTGCCAGCAGCTATCCGGGGTACCAAGAGACCCAGTACTTC. This gives the protein CASSYPGYQETQYF.